This entry lists 16 T cell receptor beta chains sequenced from one sample in a study of cytomegalovirus exposure and HLA in healthy donors. Profiling relied on immunoSEQ multiplex PCR, and the TCRdb table lists in-frame clones only, not all of them. The table has about 50,000 clones, roughly 93% seen once; the top ten hold 1.7%. Material: PBMCs. Every receptor here comes from a young woman in good health and CMV-seropositive.

CDR3 bases: TGTGCCAGCAGTGAAAGCGGGGGGGCCTACAATGAGCAGTTCTTC. This translates into CASSESGGAYNEQFF. This chain uses TRBV6-4 with TRBJ2-1; TRBD2 agrees at 10 bases. The CDR3 length is 15 residues. J was trimmed by 2 bases and V by 3 bases; bases with no gene match: 1. Germline V gives CDR1 MRHNA, CDR2 SNTAGT.

The chain is built from TRBV18 and TRBJ1-2; TRBD1 agrees at 7 bases. V lost 0 bases and J lost 4; bases outside the gene matches: 2. Germline V CDR1 and CDR2: KGHSH, LQKENI. This CDR3 has 14 residues. This CDR3 reads CASSPPGQPYGYTF. The CDR3 nucleotides are TGTGCCAGCTCACCACCGGGACAGCCCTATGGCTACACCTTC. Full variable domain (outside the CDR3, taken from reference TRBV18 and TRBJ1-2): NAGVMQNPRHLVRRRGQEARLRCSPMKGHSHVYWYRQLPEEGLKFMVYLQKENIIDESGMPKERFSAEFPKEGPSILRIQQVVRGDSAAYFCASSPPGQPYGYTFGSGTRLTVV.

V gene TRBV7-9 combines with J gene TRBJ1-1; TRBD1 aligns across 9 bases. Germline loops: CDR1 SEHNR, CDR2 FQNEAQ (reference sequence). The V gene end was trimmed by 3 bases and the J gene end by 4 bases; junction bases not matched to a gene: 6. The CDR3 runs 15 residues. The CDR3 DNA reads TGTGCCAGCAGCTTCACACAGGGGGCCGGCACTGAAGCTTTCTTT. The encoded protein is CASSFTQGAGTEAFF.

This clone was detected once. CDR3 residues: CASSSDSPVLNYGYTF. DNA of the CDR3: TGTGCCAGCAGCTCCGACAGTCCCGTACTTAACTATGGCTACACCTTC. The chain carries TRBV5-4 and TRBJ1-2; perhaps TRBD1 as D (5 bases). The CDR3 has 16 residues. From germline, CDR1 is SGHNT and CDR2 YYREEE (reference sequence). The V end lost 3 bases, the J end lost 1 base, and 16 bases lay between the germline ends. The whole variable domain, filled in from reference TRBV5-4 and TRBJ1-2, reads ETGVTQSPTHLIKTRGQQVTLRCSSQSGHNTVSWYQQALGQGPQFIFQYYREEENGRGNFPPRFSGLQFPNYSSELNVNALELDDSALYLCASSSDSPVLNYGYTFGSGTRLTVV.

The V gene is TRBV11-3, the J gene TRBJ2-1; 12 positions match TRBD2. The J segment lost 7 bases and the V segment lost 0 bases, leaving 7 bases of the junction unmatched. The CDR3 loop spans 17 amino acids. Per germline, CDR1 SGHNT and CDR2 YENEEA. CDR3 in DNA: TGTGCCAGCAGCTTAGATGGGCTAGCGGGGGGGCGGAATGAGCAGTTCTTC. Encoded protein: CASSLDGLAGGRNEQFF.

J is TRBJ1-1 and V is TRBV6-1, with no clear D. This CDR3 comprises 12 residues. Per germline, CDR1 MNHNS and CDR2 SASEGT. Trimming took 3 bases from V and 11 from J, leaving 13 bases between them. CDR3 DNA: TGTGCCAGCAGTGATACAGCTTTTAGGGCTTTCTTT. Its translation is CASSDTAFRAFF.

This clone came up once. The rearrangement links TRBV6-1 to TRBJ1-4; 7 bases match TRBD1. The length of the CDR3 is 15 residues. The V gene's germline CDR1 is MNHNS and CDR2 SASEGT. Losses at the gene ends were 2 bases for V and 7 bases for J; bases not matched to a gene: 7. CDR3 amino acids: CASSERAGGSEKLFF. DNA for the CDR3: TGTGCCAGCAGTGAAAGGGCAGGGGGTTCTGAAAAACTGTTTTTT.

V usage is TRBV19 and J usage is TRBJ1-5; 8 nucleotides line up with TRBD1. The CDR3 is made up of 14 amino acids. Germline lookup yields CDR1 LNHDA and CDR2 SQIVND (reference sequence). V lost 9 bases, J lost 5 bases, and 9 bases stayed unmatched. In DNA form, the CDR3 reads TGTGCCAGCCAGACAGGGGAAGGACATCAGCCCCAGCATTTT. As protein: CASQTGEGHQPQHF.

The chain carries TRBV6-5 and TRBJ2-1, with D perhaps TRBD1 (6 bases). The length of the CDR3 is 15 residues. Deletions cut 2 bases from V and 7 bases from J, with 15 bases between. Germline CDR1 reads MNHEY; CDR2 reads SVGAGI. This chain's CDR3 is CASSYGTSLRNEQFF. The CDR3 DNA follows: TGTGCCAGCAGTTACGGGACATCCCTAAGGAATGAGCAGTTCTTC.

CDR3 in DNA: TGCGCCAGCCGCACGGGGGGGCCCGTGAACACTGAAGCTTTCTTT. This sequence encodes CASRTGGPVNTEAFF. This chain uses TRBV5-1 with TRBJ1-1, with D perhaps matching TRBD1 (6 bases). The CDR3 is 15 amino acids. Trimming pared 7 bases from V and 0 bases from J, leaving 16 bases between. Germline CDR1 SGHRS, CDR2 YFSETQ.

This clone appeared a single time. J is TRBJ2-3 and V is TRBV12-5; no clear D gene. The germline V gene has CDR1 LGHNT and CDR2 FRNRAP. The CDR3 runs to 13 residues. Deletions cut 4 bases from V and 5 bases from J, with 10 bases between. The CDR3 coding sequence is TGTGCTAGTGGTTCCCCTACTCAAGATACGCAGTATTTT. It codes for CASGSPTQDTQYF. The variable domain in full, completed from reference TRBV12-5 and TRBJ2-3, reads DARVTQTPRHKVTEMGQEVTMRCQPILGHNTVFWYRQTMMQGLELLAYFRNRAPLDDSGMPKDRFSAEMPDATLATLKIQPSEPRDSAVYFCASGSPTQDTQYFGPGTRLTVL.

The rearrangement joins TRBV4-1 to TRBJ2-7; 8 nucleotides align to TRBD1. The CDR3 runs to 14 residues. Germline V CDR1 and CDR2: MGHRA, YSYEKL. The junction had 7 bases not matched to a gene; V was cut back by 4 bases and J by 5 bases. The CDR3 reads CASSPGQGDNEQYF. In DNA, the CDR3 is TGCGCCAGCAGCCCCGGACAGGGAGATAACGAGCAGTACTTC.

The V gene is TRBV25-1, the J gene TRBJ1-1; TRBD1 might be the D (5 bases). The CDR3 is 16 amino acids. Trimming took off 4 bases at V and 0 bases at J, with 15 bases between the two ends. Germline-derived CDR1 and CDR2 are MGHDK and SYGVNS. The DNA of the CDR3 is TGTGCCAGCAGTGGATGGGCAGGGATTTTGAACACTGAAGCTTTCTTT. This encodes CASSGWAGILNTEAFF.

This clone was observed a few times. The genes are TRBV27 and TRBJ2-7, with D tentatively TRBD1 (5 bases). The CDR3 is 11 residues long. The germline CDR1 and CDR2 sequences are MNHEY and SMNVEV (reference sequence). The V end lost 6 bases, the J end lost 5 bases, and 8 bases lay between the germline ends. The CDR3 DNA is TGTGCCAGCAGGTTGGGGCACGAGCAGTACTTC. As protein: CASRLGHEQYF.

The chain couples TRBV19 to TRBJ2-7, with 10 bases lining up with TRBD1. The V gene's germline CDR1 is LNHDA and CDR2 SQIVND (reference sequence). The ends lost 5 bases at V and 3 bases at J; junction bases unmatched: 7. The CDR3 length is 15 residues. This chain's CDR3 is CASSEGTGVSYEQYF. In DNA form, the CDR3 reads TGTGCCAGTAGTGAAGGGACAGGGGTTAGCTACGAGCAGTACTTC. Drawing the rest from reference TRBV19 and TRBJ2-7, the complete variable domain is DGGITQSPKYLFRKEGQNVTLSCEQNLNHDAMYWYRQDPGQGLRLIYYSQIVNDFQKGDIAEGYSVSREKKESFPLTVTSAQKNPTAFYLCASSEGTGVSYEQYFGPGTRLTVT.

This rearrangement joins TRBV7-6 to TRBJ2-3, with D perhaps TRBD1 (5 bases). Deletions cut 5 bases from V and 3 bases from J, with 15 bases between. The CDR3 is made up of 15 amino acids. Germline V CDR1 and CDR2: SGHVS, FNYEAQ. CDR3 sequence (DNA): TGTGCCAGCAGCCTGCGACAGACCTCTACAGATACGCAGTATTTT. This encodes CASSLRQTSTDTQYF.